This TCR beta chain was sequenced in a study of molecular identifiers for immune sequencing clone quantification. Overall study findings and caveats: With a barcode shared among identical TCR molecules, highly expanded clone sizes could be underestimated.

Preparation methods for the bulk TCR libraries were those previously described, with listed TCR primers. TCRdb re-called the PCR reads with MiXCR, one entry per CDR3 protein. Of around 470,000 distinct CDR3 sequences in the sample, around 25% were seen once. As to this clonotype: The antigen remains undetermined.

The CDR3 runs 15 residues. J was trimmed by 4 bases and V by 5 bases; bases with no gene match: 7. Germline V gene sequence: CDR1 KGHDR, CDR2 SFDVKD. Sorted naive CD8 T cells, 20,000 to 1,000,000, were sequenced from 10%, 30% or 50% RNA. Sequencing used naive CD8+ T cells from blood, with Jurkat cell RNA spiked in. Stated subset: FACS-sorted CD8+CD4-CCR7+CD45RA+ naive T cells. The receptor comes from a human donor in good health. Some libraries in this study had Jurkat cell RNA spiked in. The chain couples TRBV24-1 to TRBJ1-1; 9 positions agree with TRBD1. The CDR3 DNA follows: TGTGCCACCAGTGCCAAAGGACAGGGGCTCACTGAAGCTTTCTTT. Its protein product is CATSAKGQGLTEAFF.